The rows below give T cell receptor beta chains drawn from one sample of a study of OX40 agonist ivuxolimab in advanced cancers. Sequenced by immunoSEQ multiplex PCR; TCRdb stores in-frame clones only, minus some. The sample records approximately 31,000 clones, 70% to 90% being singletons. The source material was CD4+ or CD8+ T cells sorted from blood, sampled in a trial of the OX40 agonist ivuxolimab. The receptors derive from an adult with an advanced solid tumor such as melanoma, head and neck, liver or kidney cancer. The CDR3 runs from the conserved cysteine through the conserved F or W. The D gene is left open where the match is weak. A clone size is listed for some rows: how often the clone was seen (once, few, many), or a class if it is expanded.

NA | NA | TRBJ2-7 | TRBV2 | CASRKDGLYEQYF | TGTGCCAGCAGGAAGGACGGCCTCTACGAGCAGTACTTC
NA | NA | TRBJ1-1 | TRBV5-1 | CASSLNLRGPTEAFF | TGCGCCAGCAGCTTGAATTTGCGGGGGCCCACTGAAGCTTTCTTT
NA | NA | TRBJ2-7 | TRBV2 | CASSEAGQKYEQYF | TGTGCCAGCAGTGAAGCCGGACAGAAATACGAGCAGTACTTC
TRBD2 | NA | TRBJ2-7 | TRBV29-1 | CSVGTSGDYEQYF | TGCAGCGTGGGGACTAGCGGTGATTACGAGCAGTACTTC
NA | once | TRBJ2-2 | TRBV6-5 | CASSRTNTGELFF | TGTGCCAGCAGCCGAACAAACACCGGGGAGCTGTTTTTT
TRBD2 | NA | TRBJ2-3 | TRBV11-3 | CASTSTSGTRDTQYF | TGTGCCAGCACCAGTACTAGCGGGACCCGAGATACGCAGTATTTT
TRBD2 | once | TRBJ2-3 | TRBV19 | CASSMGLAASTDTQYF | TGTGCCAGTAGTATGGGACTAGCGGCTAGCACAGATACGCAGTATTTT
TRBD1 | NA | TRBJ1-4 | TRBV11-2 | CASSLQQGSTSEKLFF | TGTGCCAGCAGCCTTCAACAGGGGAGCACCAGTGAAAAACTGTTTTTT
NA | few | TRBJ1-4 | TRBV28 | CASSTKWGAGNEKLFF | TGTGCCAGCAGTACCAAATGGGGGGCGGGTAATGAAAAACTGTTTTTT
TRBD1 | once | TRBJ2-2 | TRBV27 | CASRRGQYDAGELFF | TGTGCCAGCAGAAGGGGGCAGTACGACGCCGGGGAGCTGTTTTTT
NA | NA | TRBJ1-4 | TRBV2 | CASSSFGTNNEKLFF | TGTGCCAGCAGTTCATTCGGGACAAACAATGAAAAACTGTTTTTT
TRBD2 | NA | TRBJ2-1 | TRBV14 | CASSPTVAGDYNEQFF | TGTGCCAGCAGCCCGACGGTAGCGGGTGACTACAATGAGCAGTTCTTC
NA | NA | TRBJ2-7 | TRBV18 | CASSRQDIASYEQYF | TGTGCCAGCTCTCGACAGGATATAGCCTCCTACGAGCAGTACTTC
TRBD1 | NA | TRBJ1-2 | TRBV5-6 | CASSLAGTGVGYTF | TGTGCCAGCAGCTTGGCCGGGACAGGGGTCGGCTACACCTTC
NA | NA | TRBJ1-2 | TRBV2 | CASSESGVWGYTF | TGTGCCAGCAGTGAATCTGGGGTTTGGGGCTACACCTTC
TRBD1 | NA | TRBJ2-7 | TRBV2 | CASRDDRAYEQYF | TGTGCCAGCAGAGACGACAGGGCCTACGAGCAGTACTTC
NA | NA | TRBJ2-5 | TRBV5-6 | CASSLLRETQYF | TGTGCCAGCAGCTTATTGAGGGAGACCCAGTACTTC
NA | NA | TRBJ1-3 | TRBV15 | CATSRGLEGRTGNTIYF | TGTGCCACCAGCAGAGGATTGGAAGGGAGGACTGGAAACACCATATATTTT
NA | NA | TRBJ2-3 | TRBV27 | CASSPRGAGGGTDTQYF | TGTGCCAGCAGTCCGCGCGGGGCAGGGGGGGGCACAGATACGCAGTATTTT
NA | NA | TRBJ2-5 | TRBV7-6 | CASSLGVQETQYF | TGTGCCAGCAGCTTAGGGGTCCAAGAGACCCAGTACTTC
NA | once | TRBJ2-5 | TRBV9 | CASSTGFLPGETQYF | TGTGCCAGCAGTACCGGGTTTCTCCCAGGGGAGACCCAGTACTTC
NA | NA | TRBJ2-3 | TRBV19 | CASRVDRNTDTQYF | TGTGCCAGTAGAGTGGACAGAAACACAGATACGCAGTATTTT
NA | NA | TRBJ1-4 | TRBV18 | CASSTTHSTNEKLFF | TGTGCCAGCTCAACCACTCACTCAACTAATGAAAAACTGTTTTTT
TRBD2 | once | TRBJ2-3 | TRBV7-6 | CASSLVAGGTDTQYF | TGTGCCAGCAGCTTAGTCGCGGGAGGCACAGATACGCAGTATTTT
NA | NA | TRBJ2-3 | TRBV10-1 | CASSGPRTDTQYF | TGCGCCAGCAGCGGACCCCGCACAGATACGCAGTATTTT
NA | NA | TRBJ1-5 | TRBV28 | CASSLLGRISNQPQHF | TGTGCCAGCAGTTTATTGGGTCGGATTAGCAATCAGCCCCAGCATTTT
NA | NA | TRBJ2-7 | TRBV2 | CASSPLARATYEQYF | TGTGCCAGCAGTCCATTGGCCAGAGCTACCTACGAGCAGTACTTC
TRBD2 | NA | TRBJ2-7 | TRBV29-1 | CSVGGSGSGEQYF | TGCAGCGTGGGGGGTAGCGGGAGTGGCGAGCAGTACTTC
NA | NA | TRBJ1-5 | TRBV19 | CASSQGQYYSNQPQHF | TGTGCCAGTAGTCAAGGACAGTACTATAGCAATCAGCCCCAGCATTTT
TRBD1 | NA | TRBJ1-6 | TRBV7-9 | CASSLAGDRPLHF | TGTGCCAGCAGCTTAGCGGGGGACAGGCCCCTCCACTTT
NA | NA | TRBJ1-4 | TRBV11-2 | CASSPGGEKLFF | TGTGCCAGCAGCCCGGGGGGTGAAAAACTGTTTTTT
TRBD2 | NA | TRBJ2-2 | TRBV29-1 | CSVGLAGGPWGTGELFF | TGCAGCGTCGGGCTAGCGGGAGGGCCTTGGGGCACCGGGGAGCTGTTTTTT
TRBD1 | NA | TRBJ1-2 | TRBV7-6 | CASSPGTGLGGYTF | TGTGCCAGCAGCCCGGGGACAGGGCTAGGGGGCTACACCTTC
TRBD2 | NA | TRBJ2-7 | TRBV11-2 | CASSSTSGSYEQYF | TGTGCCAGCAGCTCGACTAGCGGGAGCTACGAGCAGTACTTC
NA | few | TRBJ1-5 | TRBV5-1 | CASSLDLGGQPQHF | TGCGCCAGCAGCTTGGACCTGGGTGGGCAGCCCCAGCATTTT
TRBD2 | NA | TRBJ2-1 | TRBV7-2 | CASSPRTSGRGGYNEQFF | TGTGCCAGCAGTCCCAGGACTAGCGGGAGGGGGGGGTACAATGAGCAGTTCTTC
NA | NA | TRBJ1-6 | TRBV6-5 | CASSYDRRGSPLHF | TGTGCCAGCAGTTACGATCGTAGGGGTTCACCCCTCCACTTT
TRBD2 | NA | TRBJ2-1 | TRBV12-5 | CASGPSIAGGPNEQFF | TGTGCTAGTGGCCCCTCCATAGCGGGAGGGCCAAATGAGCAGTTCTTC
TRBD2 | NA | TRBJ2-7 | TRBV7-2 | CASSLVPSGSREQYF | TGTGCCAGCAGCTTAGTACCAAGCGGGAGTAGAGAGCAGTACTTC
NA | once | TRBJ2-7 | TRBV6-5 | CASSYEVFPPYEQYF | TGTGCCAGCAGTTACGAGGTCTTTCCCCCCTACGAGCAGTACTTC
TRBD1 | few | TRBJ2-5 | TRBV2 | CASSEFDSGGETQYF | TGTGCCAGCAGTGAATTTGACTCAGGGGGAGAGACCCAGTACTTC
TRBD2 | NA | TRBJ2-3 | TRBV7-2 | CASSLASGSTDTQYF | TGTGCCAGCAGCCTCGCTAGCGGGAGTACAGATACGCAGTATTTT
NA | NA | TRBJ2-1 | TRBV5-4 | CASSLARVAHNEQFF | TGTGCCAGCAGCTTGGCCAGGGTGGCCCACAATGAGCAGTTCTTC
NA | NA | TRBJ2-3 | TRBV18 | CASSPPTAGSGGSTDTQYF | TGTGCCAGCTCACCACCGACTGCGGGGAGCGGTGGGAGCACAGATACGCAGTATTTT
TRBD1 | once | TRBJ1-4 | TRBV6-1 | CASSQPGQGNEKLFF | TGTGCCAGCAGTCAACCGGGACAGGGAAACGAAAAACTGTTTTTT
NA | NA | TRBJ1-5 | TRBV5-8 | CASSFGRGQPQHF | TGTGCCAGCAGCTTTGGTAGGGGTCAGCCCCAGCATTTT
TRBD2 | NA | TRBJ2-1 | TRBV5-4 | CASSLGLADTYNEQFF | TGTGCCAGCAGCTTGGGACTAGCCGATACCTACAATGAGCAGTTCTTC
TRBD2 | NA | TRBJ2-7 | TRBV5-1 | CASSLGTSGRAGEQYF | TGCGCCAGCAGCTTGGGGACTAGCGGGAGGGCCGGGGAGCAGTACTTC
TRBD2 | NA | TRBJ2-2 | TRBV28 | CASSLSLAGTGELFF | TGTGCCAGCAGTTTATCGCTAGCGGGCACCGGGGAGCTGTTTTTT
TRBD1 | NA | TRBJ1-5 | TRBV19 | CASSAGTGGNQPQHF | TGTGCCAGTAGTGCCGGGACAGGGGGCAATCAGCCCCAGCATTTT
NA | NA | TRBJ1-3 | TRBV14 | CASSQVGGGNTIYF | TGTGCCAGCAGCCAAGTAGGGGGTGGAAACACCATATATTTT